This T cell receptor (beta chain) was captured in a study of somatic mutations in cytotoxic T cells in rheumatoid arthritis. As for the study in general: Flow cytometry sorted some V beta antibody-stained T-cell populations to nearly 100% purity, V beta1+ cells among them being sequenced for TCRB.

Points from the study as a whole: The modest underrepresentation of TRBV07 observed in rheumatoid arthritis patients was not subjected to multiple-comparison adjustment. In about an eighth of the roughly 60 patients, the largest CD8+ clone exceeded 20% of CD8+ cells.

There are 15 residues in the CDR3. Deletions cut 0 bases from V and 3 bases from J, with 11 bases between. CDR1 is GTSNPN, CDR2 SVGIG, per germline (reference sequence). This clone has more than one count but fewer than ten. The antigen is unknown. Here immunoSEQ multiplex PCR was the method, and the copy in TCRdb shows in-frame clones only, minus some. The sample consists of approximately 20,000 clones, around four fifths of them appearing once. This TCR derives from a man between 18 and 29 years old with rheumatoid arthritis. Sequences were obtained from CD8+ T cells sorted from blood. The V gene is TRBV30, the J gene TRBJ2-2; the D gene is possibly TRBD1 (5 bases). CDR3 bases: TGTGCCTGGAGTGTACCCAGGGCGCACACCGGGGAGCTGTTTTTT. It translates to CAWSVPRAHTGELFF.